Following are 31 T cell receptor beta chains from one sample sequenced in a study of cytomegalovirus exposure and HLA in healthy donors. In the PCR, 60 Vbeta and 13 Jbeta primers were used. Profiling relied on immunoSEQ multiplex PCR, and the TCRdb table lists in-frame clones only, not all of them. The sample consists of 150,000 to 200,000 clones, roughly four fifths of them appearing once. Sequences were obtained from PBMCs. The receptors shown here come from a woman in her twenties or thirties in good health and CMV-seropositive.

The V gene is TRBV4-3, the J gene TRBJ2-3; 11 bases are a match to TRBD2. The CDR3 extends over 16 amino acids. V lost 3 bases, J lost 6 bases, and 8 bases stayed unmatched. Germline lookup yields CDR1 LGHNA and CDR2 YSLEER. The CDR3 sequence is CASSQGSGGARDTQYF. The CDR3 DNA reads TGCGCCAGCAGCCAGGGTAGCGGGGGGGCCCGGGATACGCAGTATTTT.

The V gene is TRBV2, the J gene TRBJ1-5; possible D gene TRBD1, 5 bases. Between the trimmed V and J ends, which lost 6 bases and 0 bases, there was a span of 9 bases. Germline values: CDR1 SNHLY, CDR2 FYNNEI. The length of the CDR3 is 14 residues. In nucleotides, the CDR3 is TGTGCCAGCAGCAGGGCCTATAGCAATCAGCCCCAGCATTTT. It yields the protein CASSRAYSNQPQHF.

The chain couples TRBV5-1 to TRBJ2-7, with D possibly TRBD1 on 7 matching bases. This CDR3 has 16 residues. Trimming took 4 bases from V and 4 from J, leaving 21 bases between them. Per germline, CDR1 SGHRS and CDR2 YFSETQ. Here the CDR3 DNA reads TGCGCCAGCAGCCGAGAGGCGGGACAGAAATTTTACGAGCAGTACTTC. It specifies CASSREAGQKFYEQYF.

To note about this clone: A junction boundary mismatches the germline segment, possibly from a read error. The chain combines TRBV7-9 with TRBJ2-3, with TRBD2 as a possible D gene (5 bases). CDR1 is SEHNR, CDR2 FQNEAQ, per germline (reference sequence). CDR3 length equals 15 residues. The CDR3 DNA reads as TGTTCCAGCAGCTTACTGAGCGGTCAAACAGATACGCAGTATTTT. This gives the protein CSSSLLSGQTDTQYF.

This clone was counted a single time. The CDR3 here is CASRQRDRRTYGYTF. In DNA, the CDR3 is TGTGCCAGCAGACAGAGGGACAGGAGGACCTATGGCTACACCTTC. The gene calls are TRBV7-2 and TRBJ1-2; 8 bases align to TRBD1. Germline V gives CDR1 SGHTA, CDR2 FQGNSA. V shed 6 bases and J 4 bases; nucleotides not matched to a gene: 10. CDR3 length: 15 amino acids.

V usage is TRBV7-2 and J usage is TRBJ1-6; 10 nucleotides agree with TRBD1. CDR3 length: 17 amino acids. Germline CDR1 is SGHTA and CDR2 is FQGNSA. J was trimmed by 9 bases and V by 5 bases; bases with no gene match: 13. The CDR3 loop reads CASSPAQGGQGSSPLHF. The CDR3 region has the DNA TGTGCCAGCAGCCCCGCGCAGGGGGGACAGGGGAGTTCACCCCTCCACTTT.

The chain has TRBV6-5 and TRBJ2-2; D gene uncertain. Germline CDR1 is MNHEY and CDR2 is SVGAGI. The CDR3 totals 14 residues. The V end lost 5 bases, the J end lost 7 bases, and 14 bases lay between the germline ends. The CDR3 is CASSAYSRIGELFF. CDR3 in DNA: TGTGCCAGCAGTGCGTATTCGAGAATCGGGGAGCTGTTTTTT.

J is TRBJ1-5 and V is TRBV19; 7 nucleotides agree with TRBD1. Trimming took 2 bases from V and 6 from J; bases not matched to a gene: 4. CDR1 is LNHDA and CDR2 is SQIVND in the germline V gene (reference sequence). This CDR3 is built from 14 residues. This CDR3 is CASSILDRPQPQHF. The CDR3, as DNA: TGTGCCAGTAGTATACTGGACAGGCCTCAGCCCCAGCATTTT.

J is TRBJ1-2 and V is TRBV15; D is unclear. There are 12 residues in the CDR3. V was clipped by 3 bases and J by 2 bases, with 4 bases between them. CDR1 is LNHNV and CDR2 is YYDKDF in the germline V gene (reference sequence). In nucleotides, the CDR3 is TGTGCCACCAGCAGGGCAAACTATGGCTACACCTTC. Protein product: CATSRANYGYTF. The variable domain in full, with the rest retrieved from reference TRBV15 and TRBJ1-2, is DAMVIQNPRYQVTQFGKPVTLSCSQTLNHNVMYWYQQKSSQAPKLLFHYYDKDFNNEADTPDNFQSRRPNTSFCFLDIRSPGLGDTAMYLCATSRANYGYTFGSGTRLTVV.

V usage is TRBV7-8 and J usage is TRBJ2-3, with TRBD1 identical over 9 bases. This CDR3 spans 14 amino acids. V shed 4 bases, J shed 6 bases, and the junction held 5 bases outside the gene matches. Germline CDR1 reads SGHVS; CDR2 reads FQNEAQ. CDR3 amino acids: CASSSGQGGDTQYF. The CDR3 DNA is TGTGCCAGCAGCTCGGGACAGGGAGGGGATACGCAGTATTTT.

This chain joins TRBV5-1 and TRBJ2-7, with 12 bases identical to TRBD1. This CDR3 is 14 amino acids long. J lost 3 bases, V lost 4 bases, and 2 bases had no gene match. Per germline, CDR1 SGHRS and CDR2 YFSETQ. CDR3 bases: TGCGCCAGCAGCGGGACAGGGGGCTTCTACGAGCAGTACTTC. This translates into CASSGTGGFYEQYF.

This clone has just a few counts. The chain links TRBV27 to TRBJ1-5; perhaps TRBD1 as D (5 bases). The V gene's germline CDR1 is MNHEY and CDR2 SMNVEV (reference sequence). The germline V and J ends were trimmed by 5 bases and 4 bases, with 15 bases remaining between them. The CDR3 length is 15 residues. The CDR3 here is CASSPYRGINQPQHF. CDR3 DNA sequence: TGTGCCAGCAGTCCCTACCGGGGGATTAATCAGCCCCAGCATTTT.

The genes are TRBV10-3 and TRBJ2-7, with 10 bases fitting TRBD1. CDR3 size: 16 residues. The J segment lost 5 bases and the V segment lost 4 bases, leaving 11 bases of the junction unmatched. The germline gives CDR1 ENHRY, CDR2 SYGVKD. The CDR3 reads CAISGLSGTGVNEQYF. In DNA form, the CDR3 reads TGTGCCATCAGTGGACTATCCGGGACAGGGGTAAACGAGCAGTACTTC.

The genes are TRBV2 and TRBJ2-7, with 12 nucleotides matching TRBD2. V dropped 8 bases and J dropped 3; count of bases not matched to a gene: 8. The length of the CDR3 is 15 residues. Germline lookup yields CDR1 SNHLY and CDR2 FYNNEI. The CDR3 DNA sequence: TGTGCCAGCTCTCCGACTAGCGGGAGTGTCTACGAGCAGTACTTC. Translation gives CASSPTSGSVYEQYF.

This clone was seen just once. V is TRBV19 and J is TRBJ2-1; weak D call: TRBD2 (6 bases). This CDR3 is 15 amino acids long. The germline CDR1 and CDR2 sequences are LNHDA and SQIVND (reference sequence). The V and J ends lost 3 bases and 4 bases respectively, with 13 bases between them. CDR3 protein: CASSIGRGPYNEQFF. The CDR3 region has the DNA TGTGCCAGTAGTATCGGGCGGGGTCCATACAATGAGCAGTTCTTC.

The chain recombines TRBV5-6 with TRBJ1-5; a possible D gene is TRBD1 (5 bases). The CDR3 is made up of 16 amino acids. V was clipped by 0 bases and J by 3 bases, with 13 bases between them. Germline V gene lookup returns CDR1 SGHDT and CDR2 YYEEEE. The CDR3 DNA reads TGTGCCAGCAGCTTGGGGCAGGGCCGCGACAATCAGCCCCAGCATTTT. This encodes CASSLGQGRDNQPQHF.

This chain links TRBV7-8 with TRBJ2-7; D may be TRBD2 (6 bases). Between the trimmed V and J ends, which lost 2 bases and 3 bases, there was a span of 14 bases. The CDR3 totals 15 residues. Germline V lookup: CDR1 SGHVS, CDR2 FQNEAQ. Here the CDR3 DNA reads TGTGCCAGCAGCTTAAGGGTAGCGGCGGACTACGAGCAGTACTTC. Amino acid sequence: CASSLRVAADYEQYF.

This chain uses TRBV9 with TRBJ1-5; 9 nucleotides match TRBD1. With V trimmed by 3 bases and J by 0 bases, 13 bases remained unmatched. The CDR3 contains 19 residues. Germline V CDR1 and CDR2: SGDLS, YYNGEE. The chain's CDR3 is CASSEPGTGRIYSNQPQHF. The DNA for the CDR3 is TGTGCCAGCAGCGAACCCGGGACAGGGCGAATATATAGCAATCAGCCCCAGCATTTT.

The chain links TRBV28 to TRBJ2-7; a weak D match, TRBD2 (5 bases). The CDR3 consists of 16 residues. V lost 6 bases and J 7 bases, leaving 25 bases between the germline ends. CDR1 is MDHEN and CDR2 is SYDVKM in the germline V gene. DNA of the CDR3: TGTGCCAGCAGGTCCCTAATCGCTGGACGATCGGGGGAGCAGTACTTC. It is translated as CASRSLIAGRSGEQYF. The full variable domain, rest sourced from reference TRBV28 and TRBJ2-7, is DVKVTQSSRYLVKRTGEKVFLECVQDMDHENMFWYRQDPGLGLRLIYFSYDVKMKEKGDIPEGYSVSREKKERFSLILESASTNQTSMYLCASRSLIAGRSGEQYFGPGTRLTVT.

This chain connects TRBV5-6 to TRBJ2-3, with TRBD2 as a possible D gene (5 bases). V was trimmed by 4 bases and J by 9 bases, leaving 12 bases between them. In germline, CDR1 is SGHDT, CDR2 YYEEEE. CDR3 size: 12 residues. The DNA of the CDR3 is TGTGCCAGCAGCCGAATAGCGTACACGCAGTATTTT. As protein: CASSRIAYTQYF.

This chain connects TRBV11-2 to TRBJ1-6; a possible D gene is TRBD1 (5 bases). CDR1 and CDR2 from the germline V gene are SGHAT and FQNNGV. The CDR3 contains 14 residues. V shed 5 bases and J shed 4 bases, with 9 bases lying between them. The CDR3 region has the DNA TGTGCCAGCAGCCGGGGACTGTATAATTCACCCCTCCACTTT. Residues: CASSRGLYNSPLHF.

Here the CDR3 DNA reads TGTGCCATCAGTGCCTCAGACAGGGAGAAAGGAGGCTACACCTTC. Protein sequence: CAISASDREKGGYTF. The rearrangement uses TRBV10-3 and TRBJ1-2; 7 bases fit TRBD1. Trimming removed 4 bases from V and 8 bases from J; junction bases left unmatched: 13. Germline V gives CDR1 ENHRY, CDR2 SYGVKD. CDR3 size: 15 residues.

The chain links TRBV9 to TRBJ2-2; TRBD1 is a possible D gene (5 bases). CDR1 is SGDLS, CDR2 YYNGEE, per germline. The CDR3 has 14 amino acids. Trimming removed 0 bases at V and 6 bases at J, with 9 bases between. The CDR3: CASSVVGAAGELFF. The CDR3 DNA reads as TGTGCCAGCAGCGTAGTAGGGGCAGCCGGGGAGCTGTTTTTT.

This chain links TRBV19 with TRBJ1-1; D may be TRBD1 (5 bases). Germline V gives CDR1 LNHDA, CDR2 SQIVND (reference sequence). The V end was cut by 5 bases, the J end by 7 bases, with 11 bases between. The CDR3 consists of 12 residues. DNA for the CDR3: TGTGCCAGTAGTCCGGGACTTTATGAAGCTTTCTTT. This translates into CASSPGLYEAFF. Based on the CDR3 plus reference TRBV19 and TRBJ1-1, the full variable domain is DGGITQSPKYLFRKEGQNVTLSCEQNLNHDAMYWYRQDPGQGLRLIYYSQIVNDFQKGDIAEGYSVSREKKESFPLTVTSAQKNPTAFYLCASSPGLYEAFFGQGTRLTVV.

The rearrangement joins TRBV30 to TRBJ1-1; no reliable D call. The CDR3 loop spans 12 amino acids. Trimming shortened V by 7 bases and J by 2 bases, and 11 bases separated the two germline ends. CDR1 is GTSNPN, CDR2 SVGIG, per germline (reference sequence). The CDR3 nucleotides are TGTGCCTTAACCAGATTAAACACTGAAGCTTTCTTT. Translated, it gives CALTRLNTEAFF. Full variable domain (missing parts from reference TRBV30 and TRBJ1-1): SQTIHQWPATLVQPVGSPLSLECTVEGTSNPNLYWYRQAAGRGLQLLFYSVGIGQISSEVPQNLSASRPQDRQFILSSKKLLLSDSGFYLCALTRLNTEAFFGQGTRLTVV.

In DNA, the CDR3 is TGCGCCAGCAGCTCAGCTAGCGGGACAGATACGCAGTATTTT. It yields the protein CASSSASGTDTQYF. The rearrangement uses TRBV4-1 and TRBJ2-3; 8 bases align to TRBD2. Germline loops: CDR1 MGHRA, CDR2 YSYEKL. This CDR3 contains 14 residues. V lost 5 bases to trimming and J lost 3 bases; unmatched junction nucleotides: 4.

J is TRBJ2-2 and V is TRBV7-6, with D unresolved. This CDR3 spans 17 amino acids. In germline, CDR1 is SGHVS, CDR2 FNYEAQ. V lost 5 bases, J lost 3 bases, and 19 bases lay in between. The CDR3 spells CASSPEKRTPYTGELFF. CDR3 nucleotide sequence: TGTGCCAGCAGCCCCGAAAAGAGAACTCCGTACACCGGGGAGCTGTTTTTT.

The chain recombines TRBV6-5 with TRBJ1-1; D is ambiguous. This CDR3 region has 12 residues. Trimming cost V 6 bases and J 5 bases, with 10 bases left between them. Germline V gene lookup returns CDR1 MNHEY and CDR2 SVGAGI. The CDR3 nucleotides read TGTGCCAGCAGCCCACCAGGAACTGAAGCTTTCTTT. Translating it yields CASSPPGTEAFF.

Comment on this clone: The identical CDR3 is also encoded by other nucleotide sequences in the sample. This sequence joins TRBV5-1 and TRBJ1-1, with 7 bases fitting TRBD1. CDR3 length equals 14 residues. V lost 2 bases, J lost 0 bases, and 1 base stayed unmatched. The germline gives CDR1 SGHRS, CDR2 YFSETQ. CDR3: CASSLQGMNTEAFF. The CDR3 region has the DNA TGCGCCAGCAGCTTACAGGGGATGAACACTGAAGCTTTCTTT.

This clone showed up just once. V and J are TRBV2 and TRBJ2-5; 10 nucleotides line up with TRBD1. The V gene end was trimmed by 5 bases and the J gene end by 5 bases; junction bases not matched to a gene: 8. The V gene's germline CDR1 is SNHLY and CDR2 FYNNEI. This CDR3 is 15 amino acids long. The CDR3 sequence: CASSRDRGRLETQYF. CDR3 DNA sequence: TGTGCCAGCAGTCGTGACAGGGGGCGCTTGGAGACCCAGTACTTC.

The chain employs TRBV5-1 and TRBJ2-1, with 8 bases fitting TRBD1. The CDR3 has 21 residues. Losses at the gene ends were 4 bases for V and 10 bases for J; bases not matched to a gene: 31. Germline V gene lookup returns CDR1 SGHRS and CDR2 YFSETQ. CDR3 sequence: CASSLGGRGDRTSPPAPEQFF. The CDR3 coding sequence is TGCGCCAGCAGCCTCGGCGGACGAGGGGACAGGACCTCCCCTCCCGCGCCGGAGCAGTTCTTC.